What follows are 8 T cell receptor beta chains derived from one specimen sequenced in a study of long-term antiretroviral therapy in people with HIV. It was version v3.0 of the immunoSEQ assay that was run at survey level. TCRdb keeps only in-frame clones here, not all; method: immunoSEQ multiplex PCR. The data contain about 33,000 clones, 90% to 97% of them singletons. This sample comprised unsorted PBMCs, obtained around 6.6 years after starting antiretroviral therapy. The source is a man in his thirties or forties with HIV.

This clone appeared a few times. V usage is TRBV14 and J usage is TRBJ2-5; weak D call: TRBD2 (5 bases). The germline V gene encodes CDR1 SGHDN and CDR2 FVKESK. The CDR3 spans 13 residues. V was pared by 1 base and J by 7 bases, with 10 bases between. The CDR3 nucleotides are TGTGCCAGCAGCCAAGCTGAGGGAGCGACCCAGTACTTC. Amino acid sequence: CASSQAEGATQYF.

The chain is built from TRBV4-3 and TRBJ2-3, with 10 bases identical to TRBD1. The germline gives CDR1 LGHNA, CDR2 YSLEER. Trimming took 4 bases from V and 2 from J; bases not matched to a gene: 12. There are 18 residues in the CDR3. The CDR3 spells CASSLRDRGRMNTDTQYF. The CDR3 bases are TGCGCCAGCAGCCTCCGGGACAGGGGTCGGATGAACACAGATACGCAGTATTTT.

The chain uses TRBV9 and TRBJ2-6; D unclear. Trimming took 0 bases from V and 9 from J, leaving 13 bases between them. This CDR3 comprises 15 residues. The germline V gene has CDR1 SGDLS and CDR2 YYNGEE. The CDR3 loop is CASSVGLGLVNVLTF. CDR3 coding DNA: TGTGCCAGCAGCGTAGGGTTGGGATTGGTCAACGTCCTGACTTTC. Based on the CDR3 plus reference TRBV9 and TRBJ2-6, the full variable domain is DSGVTQTPKHLITATGQRVTLRCSPRSGDLSVYWYQQSLDQGLQFLIQYYNGEERAKGNILERFSAQQFPDLHSELNLSSLELGDSALYFCASSVGLGLVNVLTFGAGSRLTVL.

This rearrangement joins TRBV19 to TRBJ2-2; 9 bases agree with TRBD2. Germline values: CDR1 LNHDA, CDR2 SQIVND (reference sequence). The CDR3 is made up of 14 amino acids. V lost 7 bases, J lost 4 bases, and 4 bases stayed unmatched. The CDR3 coding sequence is TGTGCCAGTACCTTAGCGGGAGCCACCGGGGAGCTGTTTTTT. It yields the protein CASTLAGATGELFF.

The chain has TRBV7-2 and TRBJ1-1, with D perhaps TRBD1 (6 bases). This CDR3 has 15 amino acids. Germline assignment: CDR1 SGHTA and CDR2 FQGNSA. Trimming took off 3 bases at V and 5 bases at J, with 16 bases between the two ends. CDR3 nucleotides: TGTGCCAGCAGCTTTGGCAGGGGAGGAGGGACTGAAGCTTTCTTT. Protein product: CASSFGRGGGTEAFF.

This clone was counted a single time. The sample carries other DNA sequences with the same CDR3. The CDR3 sequence is CASSAGTTSYEQYF. CDR3 sequence (DNA): TGTGCCAGCAGCGCCGGGACTACCTCCTACGAGCAGTACTTC. The V gene is TRBV9, the J gene TRBJ2-7; 7 nucleotides match TRBD2. CDR3 length: 14 amino acids. Germline V CDR1 and CDR2: SGDLS, YYNGEE. After removal of 3 bases from V and 0 bases from J, the junction contained 3 bases not matched to a gene.

The chain is built from TRBV7-8 and TRBJ2-5; 10 positions match TRBD2. The ends lost 5 bases at V and 2 bases at J; junction bases unmatched: 8. Germline V gives CDR1 SGHVS, CDR2 FQNEAQ. The CDR3 spans 16 residues. The CDR3 DNA sequence: TGTGCCAGCAGCCCAAGCACAGCGGGGGGGCAAGAGACCCAGTACTTC. Translation gives CASSPSTAGGQETQYF.

The rearrangement links TRBV28 to TRBJ2-7; 7 positions match TRBD1. CDR3 length: 15 amino acids. J lost 7 bases, V lost 2 bases, and 11 bases had no gene match. The germline gives CDR1 MDHEN, CDR2 SYDVKM. The CDR3 sequence: CASSLHLDRAREQYF. The CDR3 nucleotides read TGTGCCAGCAGTTTACACCTAGACAGGGCGAGAGAGCAGTACTTC.